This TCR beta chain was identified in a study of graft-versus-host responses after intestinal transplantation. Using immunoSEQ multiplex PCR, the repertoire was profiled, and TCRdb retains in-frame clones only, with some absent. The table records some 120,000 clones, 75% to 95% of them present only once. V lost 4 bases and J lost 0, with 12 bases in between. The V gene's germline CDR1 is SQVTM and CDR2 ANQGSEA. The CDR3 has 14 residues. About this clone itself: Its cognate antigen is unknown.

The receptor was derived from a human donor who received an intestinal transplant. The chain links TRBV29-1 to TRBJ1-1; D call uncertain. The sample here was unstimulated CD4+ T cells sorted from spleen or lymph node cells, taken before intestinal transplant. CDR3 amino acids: CSVAAGGLNTEAFF. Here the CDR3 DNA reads TGCAGCGTTGCTGCCGGAGGTCTGAACACTGAAGCTTTCTTT.